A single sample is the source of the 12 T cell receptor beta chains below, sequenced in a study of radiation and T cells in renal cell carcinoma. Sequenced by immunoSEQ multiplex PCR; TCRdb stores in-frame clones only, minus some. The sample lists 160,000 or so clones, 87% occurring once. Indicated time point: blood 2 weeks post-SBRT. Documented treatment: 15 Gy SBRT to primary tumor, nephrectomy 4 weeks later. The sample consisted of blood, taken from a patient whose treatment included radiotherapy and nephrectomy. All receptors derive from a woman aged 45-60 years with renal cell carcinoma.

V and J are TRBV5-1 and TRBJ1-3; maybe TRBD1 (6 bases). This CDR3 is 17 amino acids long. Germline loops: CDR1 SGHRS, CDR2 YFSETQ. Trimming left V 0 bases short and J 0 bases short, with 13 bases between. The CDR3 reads CASSLERQVSSGNTIYF. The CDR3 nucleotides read TGCGCCAGCAGCTTGGAGCGACAGGTTAGCTCTGGAAACACCATATATTTT.

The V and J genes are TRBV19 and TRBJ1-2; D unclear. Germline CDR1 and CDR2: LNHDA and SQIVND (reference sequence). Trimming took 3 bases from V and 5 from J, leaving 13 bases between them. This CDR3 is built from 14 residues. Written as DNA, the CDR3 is TGTGCCAGTAGTATCCGGGCAGGACCTTATGGCTACACCTTC. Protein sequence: CASSIRAGPYGYTF.

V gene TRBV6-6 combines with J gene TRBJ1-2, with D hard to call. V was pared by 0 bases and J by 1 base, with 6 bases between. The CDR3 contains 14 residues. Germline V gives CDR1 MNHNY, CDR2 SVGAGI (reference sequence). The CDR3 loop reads CASSYSVVNYGYTF. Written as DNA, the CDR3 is TGTGCCAGCAGTTACTCGGTGGTTAACTATGGCTACACCTTC.

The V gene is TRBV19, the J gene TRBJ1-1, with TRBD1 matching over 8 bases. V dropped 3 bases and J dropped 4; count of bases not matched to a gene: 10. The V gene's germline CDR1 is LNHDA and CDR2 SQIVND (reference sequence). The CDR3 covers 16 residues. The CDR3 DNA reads TGTGCCAGTAGTATCGGGGGGACAGGTATTCGCACTGAAGCTTTCTTT. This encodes CASSIGGTGIRTEAFF.

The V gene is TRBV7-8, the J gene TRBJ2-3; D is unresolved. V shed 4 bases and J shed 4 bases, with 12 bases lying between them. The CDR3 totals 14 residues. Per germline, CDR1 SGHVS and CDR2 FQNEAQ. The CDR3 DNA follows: TGTGCCAGCAGCTCTCTGGTGACTTCAGATACGCAGTATTTT. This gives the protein CASSSLVTSDTQYF.

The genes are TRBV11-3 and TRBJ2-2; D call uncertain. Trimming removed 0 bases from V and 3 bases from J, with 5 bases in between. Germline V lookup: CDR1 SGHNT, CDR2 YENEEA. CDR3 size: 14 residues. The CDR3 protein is CASSLEPYTGELFF. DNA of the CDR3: TGTGCCAGCAGCTTAGAACCTTACACCGGGGAGCTGTTTTTT. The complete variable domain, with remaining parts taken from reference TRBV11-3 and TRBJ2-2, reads EAGVVQSPRYKIIEKKQPVAFWCNPISGHNTLYWYLQNLGQGPELLIRYENEEAVDDSQLPKDRFSAERLKGVDSTLKIQPAELGDSAVYLCASSLEPYTGELFFGEGSRLTVL.

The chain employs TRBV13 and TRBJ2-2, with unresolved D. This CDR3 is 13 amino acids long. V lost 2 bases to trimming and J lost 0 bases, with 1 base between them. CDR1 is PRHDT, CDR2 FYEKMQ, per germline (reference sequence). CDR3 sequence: CASSLSNTGELFF. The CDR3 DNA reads TGTGCCAGCAGCTTATCGAACACCGGGGAGCTGTTTTTT. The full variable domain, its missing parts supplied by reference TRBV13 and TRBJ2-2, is AAGVIQSPRHLIKEKRETATLKCYPIPRHDTVYWYQQGPGQDPQFLISFYEKMQSDKGSIPDRFSAQQFSDYHSELNMSSLELGDSALYFCASSLSNTGELFFGEGSRLTVL.

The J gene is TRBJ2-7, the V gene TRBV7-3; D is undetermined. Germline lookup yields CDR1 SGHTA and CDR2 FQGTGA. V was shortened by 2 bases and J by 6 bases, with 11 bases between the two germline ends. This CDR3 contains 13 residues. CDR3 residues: CASSLDVVSEQYF. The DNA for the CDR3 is TGTGCCAGCAGCTTAGACGTGGTGTCCGAGCAGTACTTC.

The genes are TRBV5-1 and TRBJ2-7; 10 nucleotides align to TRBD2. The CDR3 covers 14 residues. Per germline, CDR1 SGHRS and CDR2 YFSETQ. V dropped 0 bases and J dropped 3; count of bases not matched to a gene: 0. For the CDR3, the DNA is TGCGCCAGCAGCTTGGGGACTAGCGGCTACGAGCAGTACTTC. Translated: CASSLGTSGYEQYF.

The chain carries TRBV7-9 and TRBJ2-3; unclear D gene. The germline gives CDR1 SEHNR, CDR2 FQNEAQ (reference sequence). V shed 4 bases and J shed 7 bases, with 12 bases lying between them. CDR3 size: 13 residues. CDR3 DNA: TGTGCCAGCAGCTCCCAGAGCTATTATACGCAGTATTTT. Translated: CASSSQSYYTQYF.

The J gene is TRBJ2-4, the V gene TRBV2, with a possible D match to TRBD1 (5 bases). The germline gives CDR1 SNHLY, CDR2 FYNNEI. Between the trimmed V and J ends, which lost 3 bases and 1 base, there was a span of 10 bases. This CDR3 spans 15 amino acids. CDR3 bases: TGTGCCAGCAGTGAGCAGGGTTTGGCCAAAAACATTCAGTACTTC. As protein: CASSEQGLAKNIQYF.

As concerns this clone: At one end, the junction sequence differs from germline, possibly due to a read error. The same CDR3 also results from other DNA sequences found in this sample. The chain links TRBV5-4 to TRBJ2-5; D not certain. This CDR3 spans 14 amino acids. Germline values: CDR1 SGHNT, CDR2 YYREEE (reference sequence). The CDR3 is CASSLANYQETQYF. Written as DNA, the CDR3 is TGTGCCAGTAGCTTGGCTAACTACCAAGAGACCCAGTACTTC. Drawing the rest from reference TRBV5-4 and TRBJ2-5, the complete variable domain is ETGVTQSPTHLIKTRGQQVTLRCSSQSGHNTVSWYQQALGQGPQFIFQYYREEENGRGNFPPRFSGLQFPNYSSELNVNALELDDSALYLCASSLANYQETQYFGPGTRLLVL.